This record looks at one TCR beta chain sequence and its context. This entry belongs to a study of cytomegalovirus exposure and HLA in healthy donors. Overall study: The study's early data release held about 85 million unique TCRs from HLA-typed donors.

It was with 60 Vbeta and 13 Jbeta primers that the PCR ran. Only in-frame clones appear in the TCRdb table, and some are missing; sequencing was by immunoSEQ multiplex PCR. This table has 150,000 to 170,000 clones, 70% to 80% appearing once. The CDR3 is 14 amino acids. CDR1 is SGHTA, CDR2 FQGTGA, per germline. V dropped 6 bases and J dropped 2; count of bases not matched to a gene: 5. Sequencing was performed on PBMCs. The receptor's source is a man aged 25 to 45 in good health and CMV-seropositive. The V call is TRBV7-3, the J call TRBJ2-5; TRBD2 agrees at 8 bases. CDR3 bases: TGTGCCAGCAGTCCCGGGGGGGCTCAAGAGACCCAGTACTTC. This translates into CASSPGGAQETQYF.